The 30 T cell receptor beta chains reported below all come from one sample, sequenced in a study of cytomegalovirus exposure and HLA in healthy donors. Amplification used 60 Vbeta primers and 13 Jbeta primers. Using immunoSEQ multiplex PCR, the repertoire was profiled, and TCRdb retains in-frame clones only, with some absent. The sample shows about 100,000 clones, about 75% of them seen only once. Sequencing was done on a sample of PBMCs. The receptors here all came from a man between 50 and 59 years old in good health and CMV-seronegative.

J is TRBJ2-7 and V is TRBV2; 7 nucleotides match TRBD2. Germline loops: CDR1 SNHLY, CDR2 FYNNEI. V trimming: 7 bases; J trimming: 7 bases; junction bases outside the gene matches: 4. This CDR3 is built from 11 residues. The CDR3 loop reads CASTQGGEQYF. The CDR3 coding sequence is TGTGCCAGCACGCAGGGAGGGGAGCAGTACTTC.

The J gene is TRBJ2-7, the V gene TRBV11-3; 10 bases align to TRBD2. The germline V gene has CDR1 SGHNT and CDR2 YENEEA. Trimming cost V 7 bases and J 5 bases; bases outside gene matches: 5. CDR3 length equals 13 residues. In nucleotides, the CDR3 is TGTGCCAGCAACCTAGCGGGAGATAACGAGCAGTACTTC. This sequence encodes CASNLAGDNEQYF. The full variable domain, in which reference TRBV11-3 and TRBJ2-7 provide the parts outside the CDR3, is EAGVVQSPRYKIIEKKQPVAFWCNPISGHNTLYWYLQNLGQGPELLIRYENEEAVDDSQLPKDRFSAERLKGVDSTLKIQPAELGDSAVYLCASNLAGDNEQYFGPGTRLTVT.

This chain joins TRBV20-1 and TRBJ1-1; maybe TRBD1 (5 bases). This CDR3 is built from 11 residues. From germline, CDR1 is DFQATT and CDR2 SNEGSKA (reference sequence). V was clipped by 3 bases and J by 5 bases, with 7 bases between them. The CDR3 region is CSASKGTEAFF. Written as DNA, the CDR3 is TGCAGTGCTAGCAAGGGGACTGAAGCTTTCTTT.

The V and J genes are TRBV10-3 and TRBJ1-4; D might be TRBD1 (6 bases). Germline assignment: CDR1 ENHRY and CDR2 SYGVKD. The V end lost 11 bases, the J end lost 4 bases, and 8 bases lay between the germline ends. The CDR3 consists of 11 residues. Here the CDR3 reads CAAGVNEKLFF. As DNA, the CDR3 is TGTGCCGCAGGGGTTAATGAAAAACTGTTTTTT.

The rearrangement links TRBV18 to TRBJ1-5; 8 bases map to TRBD1. With 1 base clipped from V and 4 bases from J, the junction kept 9 bases outside the gene matches. Germline V gene lookup returns CDR1 KGHSH and CDR2 LQKENI. CDR3 length: 17 amino acids. CDR3 in DNA: TGTGCCAGCTCACCACTGCCTCCTGACAGGGGAAATCAGCCCCAGCATTTT. Its protein is CASSPLPPDRGNQPQHF.

The rearrangement uses TRBV6-6 and TRBJ2-5; TRBD2 matches at 8 bases. Germline V gene sequence: CDR1 MNHNY, CDR2 SVGAGI (reference sequence). The CDR3 sequence is 15 residues long. With V trimmed by 7 bases and J by 6 bases, 13 bases remained unmatched. The CDR3 DNA reads as TGTGCCAGCATTCTAACCTCGGGGGGGTGGAAGACCCAGTACTTC. Translation: CASILTSGGWKTQYF.

The gene calls are TRBV2 and TRBJ1-4; 10 positions agree with TRBD1. The V segment lost 8 bases and the J segment 7 bases; nucleotides outside the gene matches: 10. Per the germline V gene, CDR1 is SNHLY and CDR2 is FYNNEI. The CDR3 has 15 amino acids. CDR3 region: CASDRRQGAREKLFF. CDR3 sequence (DNA): TGTGCCAGCGACCGCCGACAGGGGGCTCGTGAAAAACTGTTTTTT.

The chain joins TRBV19 to TRBJ1-5; D unresolved. Between the trimmed V and J ends, which lost 10 bases and 7 bases, there was a span of 20 bases. CDR1 and CDR2 from the germline V gene are LNHDA and SQIVND (reference sequence). The CDR3 is 14 residues long. DNA for the CDR3: TGTGCCACCGCCGCCCCGGGTAAGAGACAGCCCCAGCATTTT. Its translation: CATAAPGKRQPQHF.

The chain combines TRBV5-1 with TRBJ2-1; the match to TRBD2 covers 13 bases. This CDR3 has 16 amino acids. The V gene end was trimmed by 4 bases and the J gene end by 7 bases; junction bases not matched to a gene: 8. Germline CDR1 SGHRS, CDR2 YFSETQ. The CDR3 loop reads CASSGRTSGRSNEQFF. The CDR3 DNA sequence: TGCGCCAGCAGCGGACGGACTAGCGGGAGATCTAATGAGCAGTTCTTC.

The chain joins TRBV5-4 to TRBJ2-1, with D maybe TRBD2 (6 bases). Germline CDR1 and CDR2: SGHNT and YYREEE (reference sequence). Trimming cost V 4 bases and J 6 bases, with 11 bases left between them. The CDR3 is 13 amino acids. This CDR3 reads CASSRQGGNEQFF. CDR3 bases: TGTGCCAGCAGCCGGCAGGGAGGCAATGAGCAGTTCTTC. The whole variable domain, filled in from reference TRBV5-4 and TRBJ2-1, reads ETGVTQSPTHLIKTRGQQVTLRCSSQSGHNTVSWYQQALGQGPQFIFQYYREEENGRGNFPPRFSGLQFPNYSSELNVNALELDDSALYLCASSRQGGNEQFFGPGTRLTVL.

This chain links TRBV29-1 with TRBJ1-1; 7 nucleotides align to TRBD1. Germline-derived CDR1 and CDR2 are SQVTM and ANQGSEA. This CDR3 has 14 amino acids. Trimming cost V 5 bases and J 1 base; bases outside gene matches: 7. The CDR3 spells CSVNARGANTEAFF. The CDR3 bases are TGCAGCGTTAACGCCAGGGGGGCGAACACTGAAGCTTTCTTT.

The chain is built from TRBV5-6 and TRBJ2-7; 7 nucleotides align to TRBD1. Trimming cost V 3 bases and J 4 bases; bases outside gene matches: 7. Germline CDR1 SGHDT, CDR2 YYEEEE. This CDR3 contains 14 residues. The CDR3 region is CASSWGQSRYEQYF. In nucleotides, the CDR3 is TGTGCCAGCAGCTGGGGACAGTCGCGTTACGAGCAGTACTTC.

V is TRBV11-3 and J is TRBJ1-6; possibly TRBD1 for D (5 bases). Germline lookup yields CDR1 SGHNT and CDR2 YENEEA. Trimming removed 1 base at V and 13 bases at J, with 8 bases between. The CDR3 runs to 12 residues. The CDR3 bases are TGTGCCAGCAGCTTAGTCGGGGGGCCCCTCCACTTT. Translating it yields CASSLVGGPLHF.

The chain recombines TRBV19 with TRBJ1-5; D is possibly TRBD1 (6 bases). The germline V gene encodes CDR1 LNHDA and CDR2 SQIVND (reference sequence). Deletions cut 6 bases from V and 4 bases from J, with 19 bases between. This CDR3 has 16 residues. The CDR3 nucleotides read TGTGCCAGTAGAGGTCAGGTCCAGGGGAGTAATCAGCCCCAGCATTTT. Protein: CASRGQVQGSNQPQHF. Looking up the rest from reference TRBV19 and TRBJ1-5 gives the full variable domain: DGGITQSPKYLFRKEGQNVTLSCEQNLNHDAMYWYRQDPGQGLRLIYYSQIVNDFQKGDIAEGYSVSREKKESFPLTVTSAQKNPTAFYLCASRGQVQGSNQPQHFGDGTRLSIL.

The chain has TRBV13 and TRBJ2-2, with 10 bases lining up with TRBD1. CDR3 size: 17 residues. CDR1 is PRHDT, CDR2 FYEKMQ, per germline (reference sequence). Trimming removed 5 bases from V and 7 bases from J; junction bases left unmatched: 13. The CDR3 DNA sequence: TGTGCCAGCAGCCCCGCCCAGACAGGGGGCGAGGACGGGGAGCTGTTTTTT. Its translation is CASSPAQTGGEDGELFF.

This clone appeared once. The CDR3 DNA sequence: TGTGCCAGCAGCTTAGTAGCTCAAAGCTCCTACGAGCAGTACTTC. It is translated as CASSLVAQSSYEQYF. The chain carries TRBV11-2 and TRBJ2-7; D is unclear. Germline-derived CDR1 and CDR2 are SGHAT and FQNNGV. This CDR3 is built from 15 residues. V lost 1 base to trimming and J lost 0 bases, with 10 bases between them.

In its sample, this clone was seen a few times. The chain has TRBV6-1 and TRBJ2-1; the match to TRBD2 covers 7 bases. CDR1 is MNHNS, CDR2 SASEGT, per germline. J lost 7 bases, V lost 0 bases, and 3 bases had no gene match. The CDR3 extends over 14 amino acids. The CDR3 DNA follows: TGTGCCAGCAGTGAAGCGGGAGGGAGGAATGAGCAGTTCTTC. This sequence encodes CASSEAGGRNEQFF.

This chain connects TRBV9 to TRBJ1-5; no clear D. This CDR3 is 15 amino acids long. From germline, CDR1 is SGDLS and CDR2 YYNGEE. The V and J ends lost 3 bases and 0 bases respectively, with 10 bases between them. In DNA form, the CDR3 reads TGTGCCAGCAGCGCCGACCCGGGTAGCAATCAGCCCCAGCATTTT. Its protein is CASSADPGSNQPQHF.

V usage is TRBV29-1 and J usage is TRBJ2-1; 9 bases are shared with TRBD2. Germline trimming cut 6 bases from V and 14 bases from J; bases unmatched to any gene: 14. CDR1 is SQVTM, CDR2 ANQGSEA, per germline. The CDR3 contains 13 residues. The CDR3 loop is CSVHGGGAAVEFF. The CDR3 DNA reads as TGCAGCGTCCATGGCGGGGGGGCTGCAGTCGAGTTCTTC.

This clone was picked up a small number of times. The chain employs TRBV5-6 and TRBJ1-5, with D perhaps matching TRBD1 (6 bases). V lost 2 bases and J 7 bases, leaving 10 bases between the germline ends. CDR1 is SGHDT, CDR2 YYEEEE, per germline. CDR3 length: 13 residues. Here the CDR3 DNA reads TGTGCCAGCAGCTTAGGGACAACCCAGCCCCAGCATTTT. Translation: CASSLGTTQPQHF.

The V and J genes are TRBV29-1 and TRBJ2-1, with TRBD2 identical over 13 bases. This CDR3 spans 16 amino acids. The germline gives CDR1 SQVTM, CDR2 ANQGSEA. V was clipped by 4 bases and J by 4 bases; unmatched bases: 7. In nucleotides, the CDR3 is TGCAGCGTTGTGTCCGGACTAGCGGGGGCATACAATGAGCAGTTCTTC. It yields the protein CSVVSGLAGAYNEQFF.

The V gene is TRBV7-2, the J gene TRBJ1-5; D ambiguous. The V end was cut by 5 bases, the J end by 2 bases, with 10 bases between. Germline CDR1 SGHTA, CDR2 FQGNSA. There are 14 residues in the CDR3. Here the CDR3 DNA reads TGTGCCAGCAGCCGGACTCTGGGCAATCAGCCCCAGCATTTT. This codes for CASSRTLGNQPQHF.

The V call is TRBV28, the J call TRBJ2-4; D may be TRBD2 (6 bases). This CDR3 region has 14 residues. The germline V and J ends were trimmed by 6 bases and 5 bases, with 14 bases remaining between them. Germline V CDR1 and CDR2: MDHEN, SYDVKM. This CDR3 is CASSRTSFQNIQYF. The DNA for the CDR3 is TGTGCCAGCAGCCGAACTAGCTTCCAAAACATTCAGTACTTC. Combining the CDR3 with reference TRBV28 and TRBJ2-4 gives the whole variable domain DVKVTQSSRYLVKRTGEKVFLECVQDMDHENMFWYRQDPGLGLRLIYFSYDVKMKEKGDIPEGYSVSREKKERFSLILESASTNQTSMYLCASSRTSFQNIQYFGAGTRLSVL.

V usage is TRBV28 and J usage is TRBJ1-6; 8 bases agree with TRBD1. This CDR3 has 13 amino acids. The V gene's germline CDR1 is MDHEN and CDR2 SYDVKM. Trimming at V came to 7 bases and at J to 17 bases, leaving 13 bases not matched to a gene. CDR3 DNA sequence: TGTGCCAGCACCCCGGGACAGGATCAGCTCGTCCACTTT. It specifies CASTPGQDQLVHF. Looking up the rest from reference TRBV28 and TRBJ1-6 gives the full variable domain: DVKVTQSSRYLVKRTGEKVFLECVQDMDHENMFWYRQDPGLGLRLIYFSYDVKMKEKGDIPEGYSVSREKKERFSLILESASTNQTSMYLCASTPGQDQLVHFGNGTRLTVT.

V gene TRBV5-1 combines with J gene TRBJ2-1, with 9 bases identical to TRBD2. Trimming cost V 4 bases and J 2 bases; bases outside gene matches: 19. Germline V gene lookup returns CDR1 SGHRS and CDR2 YFSETQ. This CDR3 comprises 20 residues. CDR3 loop: CASSRARSGRSSGAYNEQFF. The CDR3, as DNA: TGCGCCAGCAGCCGCGCTCGGAGCGGGAGGTCATCGGGGGCCTACAATGAGCAGTTCTTC. The complete variable domain, with remaining parts taken from reference TRBV5-1 and TRBJ2-1, reads KAGVTQTPRYLIKTRGQQVTLSCSPISGHRSVSWYQQTPGQGLQFLFEYFSETQRNKGNFPGRFSGRQFSNSRSEMNVSTLELGDSALYLCASSRARSGRSSGAYNEQFFGPGTRLTVL.

The count of this clone is one. The chain carries TRBV10-3 and TRBJ2-5; 8 bases agree with TRBD2. Germline lookup yields CDR1 ENHRY and CDR2 SYGVKD. Trimming cost V 4 bases and J 5 bases; bases outside gene matches: 6. The CDR3 spans 14 residues. CDR3 sequence: CAISAHGRGETQYF. The CDR3 DNA follows: TGTGCCATCAGTGCCCACGGGAGGGGGGAGACCCAGTACTTC.

This chain uses TRBV19 with TRBJ1-5; 7 bases are shared with TRBD1. V lost 7 bases to trimming and J lost 5 bases; unmatched junction nucleotides: 8. The CDR3 spans 14 residues. Germline-derived CDR1 and CDR2 are LNHDA and SQIVND (reference sequence). In DNA, the CDR3 is TGTGCCAGTATAGGGGACAGCCCCGATCAGCCCCAGCATTTT. The encoded protein is CASIGDSPDQPQHF.

This clone was recorded many times. This chain uses TRBV7-3 with TRBJ1-1; no firm D call. CDR1 is SGHTA and CDR2 is FQGTGA in the germline V gene. The CDR3 contains 13 residues. Trimming cost V 2 bases and J 1 base, with 5 bases left between them. The chain's CDR3 is CASSLDKNTEAFF. The CDR3 DNA follows: TGTGCCAGCAGCTTAGACAAGAACACTGAAGCTTTCTTT. The whole variable domain, filled in from reference TRBV7-3 and TRBJ1-1, reads GAGVSQTPSNKVTEKGKYVELRCDPISGHTALYWYRQSLGQGPEFLIYFQGTGAADDSGLPNDRFFAVRPEGSVSTLKIQRTERGDSAVYLCASSLDKNTEAFFGQGTRLTVV.

The chain combines TRBV28 with TRBJ1-2; the match to TRBD1 covers 8 bases. Germline CDR1 is MDHEN and CDR2 is SYDVKM. J was trimmed by 8 bases and V by 3 bases; bases with no gene match: 8. The length of the CDR3 is 14 residues. The CDR3 region has the DNA TGTGCCAGCAGTTTTCTAGACAGGGGAAGGGGCTACACCTTC. Translating it yields CASSFLDRGRGYTF.

J is TRBJ1-2 and V is TRBV5-1, with TRBD1 matching 9 bases. V trimming: 0 bases; J trimming: 4 bases; junction bases outside the gene matches: 7. The CDR3 has 16 amino acids. Germline V gene sequence: CDR1 SGHRS, CDR2 YFSETQ. CDR3 amino acids: CASSLVPRDRAYGYTF. CDR3 nucleotide sequence: TGCGCCAGCAGCTTGGTTCCGCGGGACAGGGCCTATGGCTACACCTTC.